The 24 T cell receptor beta chains reported below all come from one sample, sequenced in a study of blood T cell repertoires in COVID-19. Generated by immunoSEQ multiplex PCR, the TCRdb table keeps only in-frame clones and is missing some. The top ten clones hold 1.9% of a sample with roughly 250,000 clones, almost 85% of them seen once. Sequenced sample: peripheral blood. Receptors were obtained from a woman of 80 years or more with acute or convalescent COVID-19.

J is TRBJ2-2 and V is TRBV5-4; possibly TRBD2 for D (5 bases). The CDR3 contains 13 residues. Germline V gene sequence: CDR1 SGHNT, CDR2 YYREEE (reference sequence). Trimming left V 1 base short and J 9 bases short, with 10 bases between. The CDR3 is CASSLWPSRELFF. The CDR3 coding sequence is TGTGCCAGCAGCTTGTGGCCTAGCAGGGAGCTGTTTTTT. Complete variable domain (other parts from reference TRBV5-4 and TRBJ2-2): ETGVTQSPTHLIKTRGQQVTLRCSSQSGHNTVSWYQQALGQGPQFIFQYYREEENGRGNFPPRFSGLQFPNYSSELNVNALELDDSALYLCASSLWPSRELFFGEGSRLTVL.

The chain uses TRBV24-1 and TRBJ2-1; D may be TRBD1 (5 bases). V lost 4 bases, J lost 0 bases, and 9 bases lay in between. CDR1 KGHDR and CDR2 SFDVKD come from the germline V gene. This CDR3 region has 15 residues. CDR3 region: CATSDRTSSYNEQFF. In DNA form, the CDR3 reads TGTGCCACCAGTGACAGGACAAGCTCCTACAATGAGCAGTTCTTC.

V and J are TRBV5-7 and TRBJ1-6; tentative D call: TRBD1 (5 bases). TRBV5-7 carries the ORF label, with uncertain function. The V end lost 7 bases, the J end lost 19 bases, and 12 bases lay between the germline ends. The CDR3 spans 9 residues. The CDR3 DNA sequence: TGTGCCAGCCCTGGGGACTGGCACTTT. Translating gives CASPGDWHF.

The chain employs TRBV7-2 and TRBJ1-3; possibly TRBD1 for D (6 bases). V was cut by 5 bases and J by 2 bases, with 13 bases left in between. The CDR3 runs to 15 residues. Germline V gene sequence: CDR1 SGHTA, CDR2 FQGNSA. The CDR3 DNA reads as TGTGCCAGCAGCCTACAGGGTAGCCCTGGAAACACCATATATTTT. Its translation: CASSLQGSPGNTIYF.

This clone was seen just once. The chain couples TRBV7-2 to TRBJ1-6, with no clear D. This CDR3 comprises 12 residues. Germline loops: CDR1 SGHTA, CDR2 FQGNSA. The V end lost 5 bases, the J end lost 9 bases, and 8 bases lay between the germline ends. CDR3 sequence (DNA): TGTGCCAGCAGCGTAATGGCTTCACCCCTCCACTTT. As protein: CASSVMASPLHF.

V usage is TRBV27 and J usage is TRBJ2-3; D possibly corresponds to TRBD2 (5 bases). V lost 0 bases and J lost 5, with 12 bases in between. Germline lookup yields CDR1 MNHEY and CDR2 SMNVEV (reference sequence). The CDR3 consists of 15 residues. CDR3 sequence reads: CASSLSRREVDTQYF. The CDR3 DNA reads as TGTGCCAGCAGTTTATCTAGACGGGAAGTAGATACGCAGTATTTT.

J is TRBJ1-1 and V is TRBV4-3; TRBD1 aligns across 9 bases. With V trimmed by 1 base and J by 5 bases, 14 bases remained unmatched. The germline gives CDR1 LGHNA, CDR2 YSLEER. The CDR3 consists of 18 residues. The CDR3 spells CASSQVTGTGIRRTEAFF. The CDR3, as DNA: TGCGCCAGCAGCCAAGTCACCGGGACAGGGATTAGGAGGACTGAAGCTTTCTTT.

J is TRBJ2-1 and V is TRBV5-1; 7 bases match TRBD2. Unmatched junction bases numbered 12, after V lost 4 bases and J lost 5 bases. Germline V gives CDR1 SGHRS, CDR2 YFSETQ. The CDR3 has 16 residues. CDR3 bases: TGCGCCAGCAGCCCCTTATCGGGGAGGGCCCACAATGAGCAGTTCTTC. Amino acids: CASSPLSGRAHNEQFF.

V and J are TRBV20-1 and TRBJ1-3, with TRBD1 matching 7 bases. The CDR3 runs to 11 residues. The V gene end was trimmed by 6 bases and the J gene end by 7 bases; junction bases not matched to a gene: 3. Looked up from germline, CDR1 is DFQATT and CDR2 is SNEGSKA (reference sequence). Here the CDR3 reads CSAGQPNTIYF. In DNA form, the CDR3 reads TGCAGTGCGGGACAGCCCAACACCATATATTTT.

This sequence joins TRBV6-2 or TRBV6-3 and TRBJ2-7, with D tentatively TRBD1 (6 bases). Germline V gene sequence: CDR1 MNHEY, CDR2 SVGEGT. The V end lost 2 bases, the J end lost 1 base, and 9 bases lay between the germline ends. CDR3 length equals 14 residues. The CDR3 loop is CASSYRTVSYEQYF. The CDR3 DNA reads as TGTGCCAGCAGTTACCGGACAGTTTCCTACGAGCAGTACTTC.

This clone occurred a few times. The rearrangement links TRBV19 to TRBJ2-1, with 13 nucleotides matching TRBD2. The germline V gene has CDR1 LNHDA and CDR2 SQIVND (reference sequence). The length of the CDR3 is 19 residues. Unmatched junction bases numbered 16, after V lost 5 bases and J lost 6 bases. The CDR3 DNA sequence: TGTGCCAGTAGTGCCAATCTACTAGCGGGGGGGCAGAAGGTCAATGAGCAGTTCTTC. Protein product: CASSANLLAGGQKVNEQFF.

The chain couples TRBV19 to TRBJ1-4; D is unclear. The CDR3 sequence is 15 residues long. Germline V gene lookup returns CDR1 LNHDA and CDR2 SQIVND (reference sequence). Trimming removed 5 bases from V and 8 bases from J, with 18 bases in between. CDR3 DNA: TGTGCCAGTAGTCCAAGCGGGAGGATGGAAGAAAAACTGTTTTTT. Translated, it gives CASSPSGRMEEKLFF. The full variable domain, completed using reference TRBV19 and TRBJ1-4, is DGGITQSPKYLFRKEGQNVTLSCEQNLNHDAMYWYRQDPGQGLRLIYYSQIVNDFQKGDIAEGYSVSREKKESFPLTVTSAQKNPTAFYLCASSPSGRMEEKLFFGSGTQLSVL.

This sequence joins TRBV2 and TRBJ1-1; D is perhaps TRBD1 (5 bases). Trimming shortened V by 9 bases and J by 2 bases, and 16 bases separated the two germline ends. The CDR3 runs 14 residues. Per the germline V gene, CDR1 is SNHLY and CDR2 is FYNNEI. The CDR3 region has the DNA TGTGCCAGGACATCTGGGGGGGGAAACACTGAAGCTTTCTTT. This sequence encodes CARTSGGGNTEAFF. The full variable domain, completed using reference TRBV2 and TRBJ1-1, is EPEVTQTPSHQVTQMGQEVILRCVPISNHLYFYWYRQILGQKVEFLVSFYNNEISEKSEIFDDQFSVERPDGSNFTLKIRSTKLEDSAMYFCARTSGGGNTEAFFGQGTRLTVV.

The rearrangement joins TRBV4-2 to TRBJ2-3, with TRBD2 matching over 9 bases. J lost 8 bases, V lost 0 bases, and 18 bases had no gene match. CDR1 LGHNA and CDR2 YNFKEQ come from the germline V gene. This CDR3 spans 19 amino acids. The CDR3 nucleotides are TGTGCCAGCAGCCAAGATGAGATCGAAGGCGGGGGGGCCTCAGCTACGCAGTATTTT. It is translated as CASSQDEIEGGGASATQYF.

This clone was observed a few times. The chain combines TRBV2 with TRBJ2-1; 13 bases align to TRBD2. There are 15 residues in the CDR3. The V gene end was trimmed by 5 bases and the J gene end by 10 bases; junction bases not matched to a gene: 8. CDR1 and CDR2 from the germline V gene are SNHLY and FYNNEI. CDR3 loop: CASSKLAGGPREQFF. CDR3 DNA: TGTGCCAGCAGTAAACTAGCGGGGGGGCCCCGGGAGCAGTTCTTC.

This sequence joins TRBV10-3 and TRBJ2-3; TRBD2 matches 8 bases. The CDR3 is made up of 16 amino acids. Germline loops: CDR1 ENHRY, CDR2 SYGVKD. With V trimmed by 3 bases and J by 4 bases, 9 bases remained unmatched. The DNA for the CDR3 is TGTGCCATCAGTGACAACGGACTAGCAGACGCAGATACGCAGTATTTT. As protein: CAISDNGLADADTQYF.

In DNA form, the CDR3 reads TGTGCCAGTAGTATAGTGGGCAACAAACCAACGACCCCCTCATCCCAGCATTTT. Translated: CASSIVGNKPTTPSSQHF. The chain has TRBV19 and TRBJ1-5; D not certain. CDR1 and CDR2 (germline): LNHDA, SQIVND (reference sequence). Deletions cut 1 base from V and 11 bases from J, with 27 bases between. The CDR3 length is 18 residues.

This chain joins TRBV28 and TRBJ1-5; TRBD1 is a possible D gene (5 bases). The germline V and J ends were trimmed by 5 bases and 10 bases, with 18 bases remaining between them. The CDR3 loop spans 14 amino acids. CDR1 is MDHEN, CDR2 SYDVKM, per germline. The CDR3 sequence: CASSETAQRSPQHF. The CDR3 nucleotides are TGTGCCAGCAGTGAGACAGCCCAGCGATCCCCCCAGCATTTT.

Note on this clone: Different DNA sequences within this sample yield the same CDR3. The chain uses TRBV5-4 and TRBJ2-7; 8 bases align to TRBD1. The CDR3 is made up of 14 amino acids. Germline-derived CDR1 and CDR2 are SGHNT and YYREEE (reference sequence). V lost 3 bases, J lost 2 bases, and 4 bases stayed unmatched. The CDR3 region has the DNA TGTGCCAGCAGCTCGGGACAGGCTCCCTACGAGCAGTACTTC. Protein: CASSSGQAPYEQYF.

The gene calls are TRBV3-1 (or the pseudogene TRBV3-2) and TRBJ2-1; the match to TRBD2 covers 10 bases. Germline loops: CDR1 LGHDT, CDR2 YNNKEL (reference sequence). The CDR3 totals 20 residues. Trimming removed 4 bases from V and 0 bases from J; junction bases left unmatched: 15. As DNA, the CDR3 is TGTGCCAGCAGCCCCACCCCGGTGCTAGCGGGGGAGAGCTCCTACAATGAGCAGTTCTTC. Translating gives CASSPTPVLAGESSYNEQFF.

Points on this clone: This sample includes further DNA sequences coding for the same CDR3. The chain carries TRBV3-1 (or the pseudogene TRBV3-2) and TRBJ2-7; D may be TRBD1 (6 bases). The CDR3 covers 14 residues. The germline V and J ends were trimmed by 0 bases and 0 bases, with 6 bases remaining between them. From germline, CDR1 is LGHDT and CDR2 YNNKEL (reference sequence). The CDR3, as DNA: TGTGCCAGCAGCCAAGACAGGGGCTCCTACGAGCAGTACTTC. Its protein is CASSQDRGSYEQYF.

The table lists this clone with a few counts. The chain couples TRBV6-4 to TRBJ2-3, with 11 bases matching TRBD1. The length of the CDR3 is 14 residues. The germline gives CDR1 MRHNA, CDR2 SNTAGT. V lost 4 bases, J lost 4 bases, and 1 base stayed unmatched. The CDR3 nucleotides are TGTGCCAGCAGTGCGGGACAGGGGGCAGATACGCAGTATTTT. Translating it yields CASSAGQGADTQYF.

This clone occurred once. The chain links TRBV6-6 to TRBJ1-4, with D perhaps matching TRBD1 (5 bases). CDR1 MNHNY and CDR2 SVGAGI come from the germline V gene (reference sequence). The germline V and J ends were trimmed by 0 bases and 0 bases, with 8 bases remaining between them. The CDR3 runs 16 residues. The CDR3 loop is CASSYSQVATNEKLFF. CDR3 DNA: TGTGCCAGCAGTTACTCACAGGTTGCAACTAATGAAAAACTGTTTTTT.

The chain joins TRBV2 to TRBJ1-2, with a possible D match to TRBD1 (6 bases). This CDR3 has 13 amino acids. The V gene lost 4 bases and the J gene lost 4 bases, with 10 bases spanning the gap. Germline V lookup: CDR1 SNHLY, CDR2 FYNNEI. This CDR3 reads CASSGQAGYGYTF. The CDR3 nucleotides read TGTGCCAGCAGTGGACAGGCGGGCTATGGCTACACCTTC.